The TCR beta chain described here comes from a study of blood T cells in healthy people across ages. Across the study: There was about one barcoded beta molecule captured by template switching per two T cells. Notes on the study in general: Naive T cell percentage showed a strong correlation with the diversity of TCR beta. The recorded TCR beta diversity per million T cells decreased in a roughly linear manner with age.

Through a sample-barcoded 5' primer and a J-beta primer mix, a second PCR was run for roughly 6 to 12 cycles. Using its own MiXCR run on the 5' RACE reads, TCRdb lists one record per CDR3 protein. The table shows some 1.6 million distinct CDR3 sequences, with around 35% occurring only once. In regard to this clonotype: Its matching antigen is unknown.

There are 15 residues in the CDR3. Germline V lookup: CDR1 MNHEY, CDR2 SMNVEV (reference sequence). The V end lost 4 bases, the J end lost 0 bases, and 13 bases lay between the germline ends. Total RNA was isolated from each sample in quantities of at least 5 micrograms. The V call is TRBV27, the J call TRBJ2-7; D is undetermined. The sample was blood. The clonotype was recovered from a woman in her twenties or thirties in good health. The CDR3 DNA sequence: TGTGCCAGCAGTTCCCCCTCCCTAAGCTCCTACGAGCAGTACTTC. As protein: CASSSPSLSSYEQYF.